The 26 T cell receptor beta chains listed next were all sequenced from one sample in a study of T cells in Graves' hyperthyroidism and ophthalmopathy. Amplification yielded TCR beta CDR3 regions, with RNA transcripts as the source. First-round RT-PCR of the TCR CDR3 relied on the HTBI primer set. One entry per CDR3 protein results from TCRdb running MiXCR on the multiplex PCR reads. The sample has approximately 510,000 distinct CDR3 sequences, about 46% seen once. The material sequenced was peripheral blood or thyroid tissue (not recorded which). The origin of the receptors is an adult woman with Graves' disease, either hyperthyroidism or ophthalmopathy (not recorded which).

Written as DNA, the CDR3 is TGTGCCAGCAGCTTGGAAGGGGCAGGCCACGAGCAGTACTTC. The encoded protein is CASSLEGAGHEQYF. The chain recombines TRBV7-9 with TRBJ2-7, with D maybe TRBD1 (5 bases). V shed 3 bases and J shed 5 bases, with 14 bases lying between them. The CDR3 contains 14 residues. In germline, CDR1 is SEHNR, CDR2 FQNEAQ (reference sequence).

This rearrangement joins TRBV7-3 to TRBJ1-2; 7 bases agree with TRBD1. CDR3 length: 14 residues. The V gene's germline CDR1 is SGHTA and CDR2 FQGTGA. V was clipped by 2 bases and J by 8 bases; unmatched bases: 8. CDR3 sequence (DNA): TGTGCCAGCAGCTTAGGGGACAGCTCCTTCGGCTACACCTTC. This codes for CASSLGDSSFGYTF. Drawing the rest from reference TRBV7-3 and TRBJ1-2, the complete variable domain is GAGVSQTPSNKVTEKGKYVELRCDPISGHTALYWYRQSLGQGPEFLIYFQGTGAADDSGLPNDRFFAVRPEGSVSTLKIQRTERGDSAVYLCASSLGDSSFGYTFGSGTRLTVV.

This clonotype was detected only a few times. The chain joins TRBV4-3 to TRBJ1-1; weak D call: TRBD1 (6 bases). The germline V and J ends were trimmed by 3 bases and 7 bases, with 24 bases remaining between them. This CDR3 region has 17 residues. Germline CDR1 reads LGHNA; CDR2 reads YSLEER. CDR3 coding DNA: TGCGCCAGCAGCCACAAACAGGGAGGGTCCGACCCTGATGAAGCTTTCTTT. It encodes CASSHKQGGSDPDEAFF.

In this sample, this clonotype turned up once. Relative to the germline gene, one junction end is altered; a read error may explain this. This chain links TRBV20-1 with TRBJ2-6; D is possibly TRBD1 (6 bases). This CDR3 comprises 13 residues. From germline, CDR1 is DFQATT and CDR2 SNEGSKA (reference sequence). Here the CDR3 DNA reads TGCAGTGCTAGAGATTTCCAGGGGCGGACTGAAGCTTTC. Translating it yields CSARDFQGRTEAF.

This clonotype was seen a handful of times. This sequence joins TRBV6-4 and TRBJ2-7; possibly TRBD1 or TRBD2 for D (5 bases each). This CDR3 has 13 residues. Germline V gene lookup returns CDR1 MRHNA and CDR2 SNTAGT. V lost 5 bases and J lost 2, with 10 bases in between. In nucleotides, the CDR3 is TGTGCCAGCAGTTTAGTGGGACCCTACGAGCAGTACTTC. Its translation is CASSLVGPYEQYF.

This clonotype occurred many times. The CDR3 coding sequence is TGCAGCGCCATAATTTATGCAGGGGGATCATCTGGGGCCAACGTCCTGACTTTC. Amino acid sequence: CSAIIYAGGSSGANVLTF. The rearrangement links TRBV29-1 to TRBJ2-6, with 7 bases fitting TRBD1. This CDR3 comprises 18 residues. With V trimmed by 7 bases and J by 1 base, 16 bases remained unmatched. Germline CDR1 reads SQVTM; CDR2 reads ANQGSEA.

Only a few counts were recorded for this clonotype. The chain combines TRBV4-2 with TRBJ2-3, with D uncertain. CDR3 size: 13 residues. CDR1 is LGHNA, CDR2 YNFKEQ, per germline. Trimming left V 1 base short and J 1 base short, with 3 bases between. The CDR3 nucleotides are TGTGCCAGCAGCCAAGTAGGCACAGATACGCAGTATTTT. It encodes CASSQVGTDTQYF.

The rearrangement links TRBV4-1 to TRBJ1-1, with unresolved D. Per germline, CDR1 MGHRA and CDR2 YSYEKL. The CDR3 is made up of 15 amino acids. Between the trimmed V and J ends, which lost 4 bases and 4 bases, there was a span of 16 bases. The CDR3 loop reads CASSRPLKGSTEAFF. As DNA, the CDR3 is TGCGCCAGCAGCCGGCCGCTTAAAGGGAGCACTGAAGCTTTCTTT.

The table lists this clonotype with a few counts. The chain has TRBV24-1 and TRBJ2-5; maybe TRBD2 (6 bases). Germline V gene sequence: CDR1 KGHDR, CDR2 SFDVKD. Trimming took 3 bases from V and 9 from J, leaving 7 bases between them. The CDR3 length is 11 residues. The CDR3 here is CATSDRDSQYF. DNA of the CDR3: TGTGCCACCAGTGATAGGGACTCCCAGTACTTC.

This clonotype was seen only once. The chain uses TRBV25-1 and TRBJ2-5; TRBD2 might be the D (5 bases). Germline-derived CDR1 and CDR2 are MGHDK and SYGVNS. V was cut by 8 bases and J by 9 bases, with 22 bases left in between. This CDR3 is 14 amino acids long. CDR3 region: CASVRPSGLRAQYF. CDR3 in DNA: TGTGCCAGCGTCCGCCCCTCAGGACTTAGAGCCCAGTACTTC.

This chain joins TRBV20-1 and TRBJ1-2; tentatively, D is TRBD1 (5 bases). The CDR3 length is 15 residues. V lost 3 bases, J lost 3 bases, and 17 bases lay in between. Looked up from germline, CDR1 is DFQATT and CDR2 is SNEGSKA (reference sequence). Here the CDR3 reads CSASSPRDGDYGYTF. CDR3 nucleotide sequence: TGCAGTGCTAGTTCCCCGAGGGACGGAGACTATGGCTACACCTTC.

The J gene is TRBJ1-1, the V gene TRBV15; D is uncertain. The CDR3 spans 15 residues. V lost 0 bases and J lost 5, with 13 bases in between. CDR1 is LNHNV, CDR2 YYDKDF, per germline (reference sequence). CDR3 bases: TGTGCCACCAGCAGAGATATGGGGAGTAGGACTGAAGCTTTCTTT. The encoded protein is CATSRDMGSRTEAFF.

V is TRBV14 and J is TRBJ2-5, with D possibly TRBD2 on 5 matching bases. In germline, CDR1 is SGHDN, CDR2 FVKESK. V was cut by 4 bases and J by 5 bases, with 14 bases left in between. CDR3 size: 14 residues. This CDR3 is CASSPVTRRETQYF. As DNA, the CDR3 is TGTGCCAGCAGCCCCGTGACGAGGAGGGAGACCCAGTACTTC.

The V and J genes are TRBV5-1 and TRBJ2-7; weak D call: TRBD2 (5 bases). V lost 2 bases and J lost 3, with 12 bases in between. This CDR3 spans 14 amino acids. Germline values: CDR1 SGHRS, CDR2 YFSETQ. CDR3 DNA: TGCGCCAGCAGCTTTACCGGCGGGCACTACGAGCAGTACTTC. Its translation is CASSFTGGHYEQYF. Filled out from reference TRBV5-1 and TRBJ2-7, the complete variable domain reads KAGVTQTPRYLIKTRGQQVTLSCSPISGHRSVSWYQQTPGQGLQFLFEYFSETQRNKGNFPGRFSGRQFSNSRSEMNVSTLELGDSALYLCASSFTGGHYEQYFGPGTRLTVT.

This clonotype was detected a few times. CDR3: CASSPRTRPIEAFF. For the CDR3, the DNA is TGTGCCAGCAGTCCACGGACACGGCCAATTGAAGCTTTCTTT. The rearrangement joins TRBV28 to TRBJ1-1; TRBD1 is a possible D gene (5 bases). V was cut by 5 bases and J by 7 bases, with 17 bases left in between. Looked up from germline, CDR1 is MDHEN and CDR2 is SYDVKM. This CDR3 spans 14 amino acids.

The rearrangement uses TRBV19 and TRBJ1-1; D is unresolved. The CDR3 consists of 13 residues. Per germline, CDR1 LNHDA and CDR2 SQIVND (reference sequence). V lost 7 bases, J lost 1 base, and 10 bases lay in between. The CDR3 spells CASMFGGNTEAFF. Written as DNA, the CDR3 is TGTGCCAGTATGTTCGGAGGGAACACTGAAGCTTTCTTT.

This clonotype was seen just once. This chain connects TRBV20-1 to TRBJ2-5; perhaps TRBD2 as D (6 bases). There are 14 residues in the CDR3. Between the trimmed V and J ends, which lost 3 bases and 3 bases, there was a span of 14 bases. Germline-derived CDR1 and CDR2 are DFQATT and SNEGSKA (reference sequence). CDR3 in amino acids: CSARWGDHKETQYF. The CDR3 nucleotides are TGCAGTGCTAGGTGGGGGGACCACAAAGAGACCCAGTACTTC.

The chain combines TRBV25-1 with TRBJ1-2; 9 bases line up with TRBD1. From germline, CDR1 is MGHDK and CDR2 SYGVNS. J lost 9 bases, V lost 3 bases, and 2 bases had no gene match. The CDR3 runs 12 residues. CDR3 amino acids: CASSDGQGSYTF. The CDR3 DNA reads TGTGCCAGCAGTGACGGACAGGGGAGCTACACCTTC.

The chain is built from TRBV2 and TRBJ1-2, with D uncertain. Germline V gene sequence: CDR1 SNHLY, CDR2 FYNNEI. The CDR3 sequence is 13 residues long. V dropped 3 bases and J dropped 3 bases, with 8 bases sitting between them. The CDR3 here is CASSETRDYGYTF. DNA for the CDR3: TGTGCCAGCAGTGAGACGAGAGACTATGGCTACACCTTC.

V usage is TRBV7-8 and J usage is TRBJ2-2, with D uncertain. The CDR3 has 13 residues. CDR1 and CDR2 from the germline V gene are SGHVS and FQNEAQ. CDR3 bases: TGTGCGTTGGTGAAAACGAACACCGGGGAGCTGTTTTTT. Its protein product is CALVKTNTGELFF.

V is TRBV6-2 or TRBV6-3 and J is TRBJ1-4, with D perhaps matching TRBD1 (6 bases). In germline, CDR1 is MNHEY, CDR2 SVGEGT. Trimming stripped 0 bases from V and 8 bases from J, with 13 bases between. The CDR3 is 15 residues long. This CDR3 reads CASSYSGQRGEKLFF. Here the CDR3 DNA reads TGTGCCAGCAGTTACTCAGGACAGCGAGGGGAAAAACTGTTTTTT.

This clonotype was counted ten times or more. J is TRBJ1-4 and V is TRBV7-9; 9 nucleotides line up with TRBD1. Germline V gives CDR1 SEHNR, CDR2 FQNEAQ (reference sequence). This CDR3 comprises 14 residues. The junction had 5 bases not matched to a gene; V was cut back by 5 bases and J by 7 bases. CDR3 nucleotides: TGTGCCAGCAGCCTCGGACAGGGGAGTGAAAAACTGTTTTTT. Protein sequence: CASSLGQGSEKLFF.

The chain joins TRBV20-1 to TRBJ2-5; TRBD1 matches 9 bases. J gave up 1 base and V 8 bases, and 5 bases lay outside the gene matches. CDR3 size: 13 residues. CDR1 DFQATT and CDR2 SNEGSKA come from the germline V gene (reference sequence). The CDR3 loop is CSLNRGRQETQYF. CDR3 bases: TGCAGTCTTAACAGGGGGCGCCAAGAGACCCAGTACTTC.

The rearrangement uses TRBV2 and TRBJ2-1; 10 bases map to TRBD2. Germline lookup yields CDR1 SNHLY and CDR2 FYNNEI. This CDR3 is 13 amino acids long. V was clipped by 9 bases and J by 7 bases; unmatched bases: 6. This CDR3 is CASETSGRNEQFF. CDR3 sequence (DNA): TGTGCCAGTGAGACTAGCGGGCGGAATGAGCAGTTCTTC.

The chain couples TRBV28 to TRBJ1-2; D is unclear. The CDR3 consists of 13 residues. Germline V lookup: CDR1 MDHEN, CDR2 SYDVKM. V shed 3 bases and J shed 8 bases, with 13 bases lying between them. CDR3 in amino acids: CASSFGQKGGYTF. Here the CDR3 DNA reads TGTGCCAGCAGTTTTGGGCAGAAAGGAGGCTACACCTTC.

V usage is TRBV29-1 and J usage is TRBJ2-6; possibly TRBD1 for D (6 bases). CDR1 and CDR2 (germline): SQVTM, ANQGSEA. The V end lost 4 bases, the J end lost 0 bases, and 10 bases lay between the germline ends. CDR3 length: 15 residues. The CDR3 sequence: CSVAAGVSGANVLTF. In DNA form, the CDR3 reads TGCAGCGTTGCGGCAGGGGTCTCTGGGGCCAACGTCCTGACTTTC. Variable domain in full (rest from reference TRBV29-1 and TRBJ2-6): SAVISQKPSRDICQRGTSLTIQCQVDSQVTMMFWYRQQPGQSLTLIATANQGSEATYESGFVIDKFPISRPNLTFSTLTVSNMSPEDSSIYLCSVAAGVSGANVLTFGAGSRLTVL.